This TCR beta chain came from a study of blood T cell repertoires in COVID-19. Study information: Samples of COVID-19 (acute and convalescent) were obtained from the United States, Italy and Spain. Sources were T cells, B-cell-depleted T cells, or PBMCs; the material itself was cDNA or gDNA.

Source study methods: Nucleated cell counts were estimated from reference gene primer amplification. The table came from immunoSEQ multiplex PCR; TCRdb's copy has only in-frame clones and leaves some out. The V and J calls and clone size were taken over from that table, and D and trimming were inferred from the DNA. The sample has roughly 90,000 clones, approximately 88% seen once; the top ten hold under 35%. After removal of 6 bases from V and 1 base from J, the junction contained 6 bases not matched to a gene. The CDR3 covers 16 residues. Germline CDR1 reads LNHDA; CDR2 reads SQIVND (reference sequence).

This chain connects TRBV19 to TRBJ1-4, with 9 bases fitting TRBD1. The receptor was derived from a woman older than 75 with active or convalescent COVID-19. Sequenced input: peripheral blood. The DNA of the CDR3 is TGTGCCAGTAGGACGGGACAGGGAAGAACTAATGAAAAACTGTTTTTT. Protein product: CASRTGQGRTNEKLFF.